Presented here are 23 T cell receptor beta chains from one specimen sequenced in a study of cytomegalovirus exposure and HLA in healthy donors. The PCR made use of 60 Vbeta and 13 Jbeta primers. Sequencing used immunoSEQ multiplex PCR; TCRdb keeps in-frame clones, though not all of them. This sample has tens of thousands of clones, with about three quarters found just once. Sequencing was done on a sample of PBMCs. The receptor source for this set is a woman aged 40 to 55 in good health and CMV-seropositive.

A single count supports this clone. The J gene is TRBJ2-7, the V gene TRBV28; the match to TRBD1 covers 9 bases. The ends lost 5 bases at V and 7 bases at J; junction bases unmatched: 9. Per the germline V gene, CDR1 is MDHEN and CDR2 is SYDVKM. The CDR3 extends over 14 amino acids. CDR3 in DNA: TGTGCCAGCAGTGACTGGACAGGGGTACGGGAGCAGTACTTC. Amino acid sequence: CASSDWTGVREQYF.

A note on this clone: Other DNA sequences of this sample code for an identical CDR3. The V and J genes are TRBV7-8 and TRBJ1-1; TRBD1 might be the D (6 bases). This CDR3 region has 14 residues. From germline, CDR1 is SGHVS and CDR2 FQNEAQ. V lost 1 base and J lost 1, with 7 bases in between. In DNA form, the CDR3 reads TGTGCCAGCAGCTTAGGGACAGCGAACACTGAAGCTTTCTTT. This codes for CASSLGTANTEAFF.

This clone is a singleton in its sample. V usage is TRBV19 and J usage is TRBJ2-3; D gene uncertain. This CDR3 region has 13 residues. The germline V gene encodes CDR1 LNHDA and CDR2 SQIVND (reference sequence). The V and J ends lost 1 base and 4 bases respectively, with 6 bases between them. CDR3 sequence reads: CASSIGAPDTQYF. Here the CDR3 DNA reads TGTGCCAGTAGTATAGGAGCGCCAGATACGCAGTATTTT.

CDR3: CASSEPTGLGKLFF. The CDR3 DNA follows: TGCGCCAGCAGCGAGCCGACGGGTCTCGGGAAACTGTTTTTT. The chain links TRBV5-1 to TRBJ1-4, with D uncertain. Trimming removed 4 bases from V and 11 bases from J, with 18 bases in between. CDR3 length: 14 residues. CDR1 is SGHRS, CDR2 YFSETQ, per germline.

V is TRBV2 and J is TRBJ2-5; D is possibly TRBD1 (6 bases). The germline V and J ends were trimmed by 6 bases and 4 bases, with 15 bases remaining between them. CDR1 and CDR2 from the germline V gene are SNHLY and FYNNEI. The CDR3 consists of 14 residues. In DNA, the CDR3 is TGTGCCAGCAGCCGGCTACAGGGTCGAGAGACCCAGTACTTC. Protein product: CASSRLQGRETQYF.

This chain uses TRBV30 with TRBJ1-1, with D perhaps matching TRBD1 (5 bases). The CDR3 sequence is 12 residues long. Germline lookup yields CDR1 GTSNPN and CDR2 SVGIG (reference sequence). Deletions cut 8 bases from V and 12 bases from J, with 22 bases between. The CDR3 region is CAASRQTLDSFF. For the CDR3, the DNA is TGTGCCGCCTCACGACAGACACTCGATTCTTTCTTT.

The chain has TRBV28 and TRBJ2-5; possibly TRBD1 for D (7 bases). Germline values: CDR1 MDHEN, CDR2 SYDVKM. Trimming cost V 5 bases and J 9 bases, with 22 bases left between them. This CDR3 region has 15 residues. The CDR3: CASSPQPGGSEAQYF. The CDR3 nucleotides read TGTGCCAGCAGTCCCCAACCAGGGGGGAGTGAGGCCCAGTACTTC.

This clone was picked up a small number of times. The V call is TRBV9, the J call TRBJ1-2; TRBD1 aligns across 8 bases. The germline V gene has CDR1 SGDLS and CDR2 YYNGEE. The CDR3 covers 15 residues. The V segment lost 1 base and the J segment 5 bases; nucleotides outside the gene matches: 7. The CDR3 here is CASSVTYRGGYGYTF. The CDR3 region has the DNA TGTGCCAGCAGCGTAACCTACAGGGGGGGGTATGGCTACACCTTC.

The genes are TRBV7-2 and TRBJ1-3; 8 bases fit TRBD1. With V trimmed by 6 bases and J by 3 bases, 16 bases remained unmatched. Germline V CDR1 and CDR2: SGHTA, FQGNSA. The CDR3 runs 18 residues. The CDR3 spells CASRPGQGIQSGGNTIYF. Written as DNA, the CDR3 is TGTGCCAGCAGACCCGGACAGGGTATCCAATCTGGTGGAAACACCATATATTTT.

V and J are TRBV7-9 and TRBJ2-3, with 12 bases lining up with TRBD2. Germline CDR1 is SEHNR and CDR2 is FQNEAQ (reference sequence). V shed 4 bases, J shed 2 bases, and the junction held 13 bases outside the gene matches. CDR3 size: 19 residues. The CDR3 DNA follows: TGTGCCAGCAGCTCGGGACTAGCGGGCGCGGGGAAAGACACAGATACGCAGTATTTT. Translated: CASSSGLAGAGKDTDTQYF.

J is TRBJ2-7 and V is TRBV27, with 7 bases lining up with TRBD2. Germline V lookup: CDR1 MNHEY, CDR2 SMNVEV (reference sequence). Unmatched junction bases numbered 13, after V lost 7 bases and J lost 7 bases. This CDR3 contains 14 residues. In DNA form, the CDR3 reads TGTGCCAGCAAATCGGGGGGTTGGGGTAAGGAGCAGTACTTC. It yields the protein CASKSGGWGKEQYF.

This sequence joins TRBV6-5 and TRBJ2-7; D is unclear. V was trimmed by 2 bases and J by 7 bases, leaving 9 bases between them. This CDR3 is 12 amino acids long. Germline V gives CDR1 MNHEY, CDR2 SVGAGI. The CDR3 region has the DNA TGTGCCAGCAGTTACCAAGCAGGAGAGCAGTACTTC. It codes for CASSYQAGEQYF.

This clone was seen a few times. As DNA, the CDR3 is TGTGCCAGCAGTGTGGAGGGGACCTACGAGCAGTACTTC. Translated, it gives CASSVEGTYEQYF. The chain employs TRBV2 and TRBJ2-5, with a possible D match to TRBD2 (6 bases). The J call may be faulty, since TRBJ2-7 better matches the DNA end. The CDR3 length is 13 residues. Germline V gene data show CDR1 as SNHLY and CDR2 as FYNNEI.

This chain uses TRBV5-5 with TRBJ1-1; maybe TRBD1 (6 bases). The CDR3 length is 14 residues. From germline, CDR1 is SGHKS and CDR2 YYEKEE (reference sequence). V lost 2 bases and J 0 bases, leaving 8 bases between the germline ends. CDR3 nucleotides: TGTGCCAGCAGCTTTGGACAGATGAACACTGAAGCTTTCTTT. As protein: CASSFGQMNTEAFF. Based on the CDR3 plus reference TRBV5-5 and TRBJ1-1, the full variable domain is DAGVTQSPTHLIKTRGQQVTLRCSPISGHKSVSWYQQVLGQGPQFIFQYYEKEERGRGNFPDRFSARQFPNYSSELNVNALLLGDSALYLCASSFGQMNTEAFFGQGTRLTVV.

This clone was counted a few times. The rearrangement uses TRBV10-2 and TRBJ1-1, with D maybe TRBD1 (6 bases). The V end lost 3 bases, the J end lost 6 bases, and 11 bases lay between the germline ends. This CDR3 has 13 residues. Germline lookup yields CDR1 WSHSY and CDR2 SAAADI. DNA of the CDR3: TGCGCCAGCAGTGATCAGGGGACGTCTGAAGCTTTCTTT. Protein product: CASSDQGTSEAFF.

The chain uses TRBV4-1 and TRBJ1-4, with D tentatively TRBD1 (5 bases). V was trimmed by 1 base and J by 8 bases, leaving 17 bases between them. Per germline, CDR1 MGHRA and CDR2 YSYEKL. CDR3 length: 16 residues. The CDR3 sequence: CASSQGGAFYGEKLFF. The CDR3 DNA reads TGCGCCAGCAGCCAAGGGGGCGCCTTTTACGGCGAAAAACTGTTTTTT.

V gene TRBV28 combines with J gene TRBJ1-5, with D perhaps TRBD1 (5 bases). There are 15 residues in the CDR3. From germline, CDR1 is MDHEN and CDR2 SYDVKM. The V end lost 3 bases, the J end lost 6 bases, and 15 bases lay between the germline ends. CDR3 nucleotide sequence: TGTGCCAGCAGTTTGGAAGGGACGGGGGTTCAGCCCCAGCATTTT. This encodes CASSLEGTGVQPQHF.

This clone has a single count. The CDR3 loop reads CASSDPRNTGELFF. The DNA of the CDR3 is TGTGCCAGCAGCGACCCGAGGAACACCGGGGAGCTGTTTTTT. The rearrangement uses TRBV9 and TRBJ2-2; D gene ambiguous. The germline gives CDR1 SGDLS, CDR2 YYNGEE. The V and J ends lost 3 bases and 1 base respectively, with 7 bases between them. There are 14 residues in the CDR3.

The rearrangement uses TRBV4-2 and TRBJ2-1, with D hard to call. Germline-derived CDR1 and CDR2 are LGHNA and YNFKEQ. Trimming took off 0 bases at V and 10 bases at J, with 13 bases between the two ends. The length of the CDR3 is 14 residues. The CDR3, as DNA: TGTGCCAGCAGCCAAGATATGCTAGAGCAAGAGCAGTTCTTC. Translation gives CASSQDMLEQEQFF.

This clone was seen a handful of times. The chain combines TRBV7-2 with TRBJ2-7; D may be TRBD1 (7 bases). The V end lost 4 bases, the J end lost 3 bases, and 13 bases lay between the germline ends. The germline V gene encodes CDR1 SGHTA and CDR2 FQGNSA. This CDR3 contains 14 residues. CDR3 in amino acids: CASSSYRGGYEQYF. DNA of the CDR3: TGTGCCAGCAGCTCCTACAGGGGAGGCTACGAGCAGTACTTC.

The CDR3 nucleotides read TGTGCCAGCAGTTCCGGACAGTACATGAACACTGAAGCTTTCTTT. Residues: CASSSGQYMNTEAFF. The rearrangement links TRBV2 to TRBJ1-1, with TRBD1 as a possible D gene (6 bases). Germline lookup yields CDR1 SNHLY and CDR2 FYNNEI. V lost 5 bases and J lost 0, with 13 bases in between. This CDR3 is built from 15 residues.

The chain employs TRBV15 and TRBJ2-1, with D perhaps matching TRBD2 (6 bases). CDR1 is LNHNV and CDR2 is YYDKDF in the germline V gene (reference sequence). V gave up 0 bases and J gave up 6 bases, with 12 bases separating them. CDR3 length: 15 residues. The CDR3 spells CATSRDFGGTNEQFF. CDR3 bases: TGTGCCACCAGCAGAGATTTTGGCGGGACCAATGAGCAGTTCTTC.

On this clone: A junction boundary mismatches the germline segment, possibly from a read error. The chain couples TRBV18 to TRBJ2-3, with D perhaps TRBD2 (5 bases). Germline V gene data show CDR1 as KGHSH and CDR2 as LQKENI. The CDR3 length is 14 residues. The CDR3 spells CASAPAANTDTQYF. The CDR3 DNA is TGTGCCAGCGCACCAGCGGCGAACACAGATACGCAGTATTTT.